This entry lists 30 T cell receptor beta chains sequenced from one sample in a study of T cells after yellow fever vaccination. TCRdb reanalysed the 5' RACE reads using MiXCR and keeps one entry per CDR3 protein. The sample holds 90,000 to 150,000 distinct CDR3 sequences, around 6.7% seen once. Here the sequenced sample was CD4+ T cells sorted from PBMCs, taken roughly 46 days after the first yellow fever vaccination. The receptors stem from a man between 18 and 29 years old who received the YFV17D yellow fever vaccine.

This clonotype occurred many times. The rearrangement uses TRBV20-1 and TRBJ2-2; unclear D gene. The CDR3 sequence is 14 residues long. From germline, CDR1 is DFQATT and CDR2 SNEGSKA (reference sequence). Trimming pared 0 bases from V and 5 bases from J, leaving 10 bases between. The CDR3 DNA is TGCAGTGCTAGAGATCTGGAACCGACCGGGGAGCTGTTTTTT. Protein sequence: CSARDLEPTGELFF.

This clonotype was seen only a few times. The rearrangement uses TRBV28 and TRBJ2-3; TRBD1 matches 8 bases. The ends lost 3 bases at V and 7 bases at J; junction bases unmatched: 6. Germline V gene sequence: CDR1 MDHEN, CDR2 SYDVKM. The CDR3 is 14 residues long. DNA for the CDR3: TGTGCCAGCAGTTTGCCTCCAGGGGGCCATACGCAGTATTTT. It yields the protein CASSLPPGGHTQYF.

This clonotype showed up many times. The V call is TRBV29-1, the J call TRBJ2-2, with 7 bases matching TRBD2. Germline V gene lookup returns CDR1 SQVTM and CDR2 ANQGSEA. The V segment lost 7 bases and the J segment 4 bases; nucleotides outside the gene matches: 3. There are 12 residues in the CDR3. The DNA of the CDR3 is TGCAGCGCCGGGAGGTTCACCGGGGAGCTGTTTTTT. Its translation: CSAGRFTGELFF.

In this sample, this clonotype turned up many times. The chain employs TRBV5-1 and TRBJ2-3; 11 bases agree with TRBD2. The V segment lost 5 bases and the J segment 0 bases; nucleotides outside the gene matches: 8. CDR1 and CDR2 from the germline V gene are SGHRS and YFSETQ. The CDR3 has 17 residues. CDR3 loop: CASSGTSGFPSTDTQYF. The CDR3 region has the DNA TGCGCCAGCAGTGGGACTAGCGGATTCCCTAGCACAGATACGCAGTATTTT.

This clonotype was counted ten times or more. The V call is TRBV3-1, the J call TRBJ2-3; D is possibly TRBD1 (6 bases). The germline V and J ends were trimmed by 1 base and 11 bases, with 22 bases remaining between them. Germline V gene sequence: CDR1 LGHDT, CDR2 YNNKEL (reference sequence). CDR3 length: 16 amino acids. CDR3 bases: TGTGCCAGCAGCCAAGTTTCACTTCGACAGGCCCAGGGGCAGTATTTT. Amino acid sequence: CASSQVSLRQAQGQYF.

This clonotype was picked up many times. CDR3 sequence: CASSLSSRGGGTDTQYF. The CDR3 nucleotides are TGTGCCAGCAGCTTAAGTTCCCGTGGCGGGGGTACAGATACGCAGTATTTT. The rearrangement joins TRBV7-3 to TRBJ2-3; TRBD2 matches 7 bases. CDR1 is SGHTA, CDR2 FQGTGA, per germline. The V and J ends lost 1 base and 3 bases, in that order; junction bases with no gene match: 10. The CDR3 totals 17 residues.

This clonotype occurred many times. This chain joins TRBV6-1 and TRBJ1-2, with 7 bases lining up with TRBD1. V was clipped by 10 bases and J by 0 bases; unmatched bases: 14. CDR3 length: 16 amino acids. Germline V CDR1 and CDR2: MNHNS, SASEGT. CDR3: CATPDRVGVPNYGYTF. The CDR3 DNA is TGTGCCACCCCTGACAGGGTAGGGGTTCCTAACTATGGCTACACCTTC.

The chain joins TRBV5-4 to TRBJ1-2; possible D gene TRBD1, 5 bases. Germline values: CDR1 SGHNT, CDR2 YYREEE (reference sequence). Trimming left V 6 bases short and J 8 bases short, with 23 bases between. The CDR3 runs to 15 residues. This CDR3 reads CASTTMGLSQGGYTF. The CDR3 nucleotides are TGTGCCAGCACAACTATGGGACTGTCCCAAGGGGGCTACACCTTC. The variable domain in full, completed from reference TRBV5-4 and TRBJ1-2, reads ETGVTQSPTHLIKTRGQQVTLRCSSQSGHNTVSWYQQALGQGPQFIFQYYREEENGRGNFPPRFSGLQFPNYSSELNVNALELDDSALYLCASTTMGLSQGGYTFGSGTRLTVV.

There are many counts of this clonotype. V gene TRBV7-2 combines with J gene TRBJ1-4; tentatively, D is TRBD1 (5 bases). Germline CDR1 and CDR2: SGHTA and FQGNSA. Trimming stripped 5 bases from V and 4 bases from J, with 11 bases between. The CDR3 length is 14 residues. The CDR3 loop reads CASSPRQINEKLFF. The CDR3 DNA reads TGTGCCAGCAGCCCTCGACAGATTAATGAAAAACTGTTTTTT. The variable domain in full, completed from reference TRBV7-2 and TRBJ1-4, reads GAGVSQSPSNKVTEKGKDVELRCDPISGHTALYWYRQSLGQGLEFLIYFQGNSAPDKSGLPSDRFSAERTGGSVSTLTIQRTQQEDSAVYLCASSPRQINEKLFFGSGTQLSVL.

This clonotype showed up many times. The chain recombines TRBV20-1 with TRBJ2-5; D is unclear. CDR3 length equals 15 residues. Germline V gene lookup returns CDR1 DFQATT and CDR2 SNEGSKA (reference sequence). V lost 0 bases, J lost 2 bases, and 13 bases lay in between. The DNA for the CDR3 is TGCAGTGCTAGAGATTTCCGCAGGAGACAAGAGACCCAGTACTTC. Residues: CSARDFRRRQETQYF.

This rearrangement joins TRBV7-8 to TRBJ2-7; the D call may be TRBD1 or TRBD2 (5 bases each). Per the germline V gene, CDR1 is SGHVS and CDR2 is FQNEAQ. The CDR3 contains 15 residues. Deletions cut 1 base from V and 2 bases from J, with 12 bases between. DNA of the CDR3: TGTGCCAGCAGCTTAGGGGGGAAAGTCCCCTACGAGCAGTACTTC. Protein sequence: CASSLGGKVPYEQYF.

At least ten counts were recorded for this clonotype. This chain links TRBV12-3 or TRBV12-4 with TRBJ2-3, with no clear D. This CDR3 spans 12 amino acids. V shed 2 bases and J shed 6 bases, with 6 bases lying between them. The CDR3 is CASSLLSDTQYF. The DNA of the CDR3 is TGTGCCAGCAGTTTACTATCCGATACGCAGTATTTT.

This clonotype was seen only a few times. The rearrangement uses TRBV5-1 and TRBJ2-1, with 8 bases aligning to TRBD1. The CDR3 length is 14 residues. The V gene's germline CDR1 is SGHRS and CDR2 YFSETQ. Trimming removed 4 bases from V and 5 bases from J; junction bases left unmatched: 5. The CDR3 nucleotides are TGCGCCAGCAGCATAGGGACAGGAGACAATGAGCAGTTCTTC. Protein sequence: CASSIGTGDNEQFF.

The V and J genes are TRBV7-2 and TRBJ2-2; 9 nucleotides agree with TRBD1. V shed 5 bases and J 7 bases; nucleotides not matched to a gene: 11. There are 16 residues in the CDR3. From germline, CDR1 is SGHTA and CDR2 FQGNSA. Written as DNA, the CDR3 is TGTGCCAGCAGCCCCGGGACAGGGTTCGTGATCGGGGAGCTGTTTTTT. It encodes CASSPGTGFVIGELFF.

This clonotype was seen at least ten times. V and J are TRBV7-2 and TRBJ1-2, with 7 bases that match TRBD1. V dropped 7 bases and J dropped 6; count of bases not matched to a gene: 8. The CDR3 has 13 amino acids. Germline loops: CDR1 SGHTA, CDR2 FQGNSA. For the CDR3, the DNA is TGTGCCAGCAACAGACAGGGTTTAGATGGCTACACCTTC. This translates into CASNRQGLDGYTF.

This clonotype was observed many times. This rearrangement joins TRBV7-2 to TRBJ2-5, with D possibly being TRBD2 (5 bases). There are 17 residues in the CDR3. The germline V gene encodes CDR1 SGHTA and CDR2 FQGNSA. V was pared by 4 bases and J by 5 bases, with 23 bases between. The CDR3 region has the DNA TGTGCCAGCAGCTCCCGAACCCCACTAGGGTCGAGGGAGACCCAGTACTTC. This encodes CASSSRTPLGSRETQYF.

This clonotype was counted between two and nine times. This chain links TRBV7-9 with TRBJ2-7; TRBD2 might be the D (5 bases). V lost 5 bases and J lost 10, with 21 bases in between. CDR1 SEHNR and CDR2 FQNEAQ come from the germline V gene (reference sequence). CDR3 size: 14 residues. This CDR3 reads CASSGVSGNRLQYF. CDR3 sequence (DNA): TGTGCCAGCAGCGGCGTTTCGGGGAACCGCCTCCAGTACTTC.

At least ten counts were recorded for this clonotype. V gene TRBV5-1 combines with J gene TRBJ2-7; 7 bases align to TRBD1. The CDR3 contains 15 residues. Trimming took 4 bases from V and 6 from J; bases not matched to a gene: 13. CDR1 and CDR2 from the germline V gene are SGHRS and YFSETQ. Here the CDR3 reads CASSPETGIGSEQYF. The CDR3 DNA sequence: TGCGCCAGCAGCCCAGAGACAGGGATTGGTAGCGAGCAGTACTTC. The entire variable domain, with the rest obtained from reference TRBV5-1 and TRBJ2-7, is as follows: KAGVTQTPRYLIKTRGQQVTLSCSPISGHRSVSWYQQTPGQGLQFLFEYFSETQRNKGNFPGRFSGRQFSNSRSEMNVSTLELGDSALYLCASSPETGIGSEQYFGPGTRLTVT.

There are many counts of this clonotype. The CDR3 is CASSLADRASGDTQYF. The CDR3 DNA reads as TGCGCCAGCAGCTTGGCAGACAGGGCAAGTGGAGATACGCAGTATTTT. The rearrangement uses TRBV5-1 and TRBJ2-3; 7 nucleotides line up with TRBD1. Losses at the gene ends were 0 bases for V and 5 bases for J; bases not matched to a gene: 9. This CDR3 is 16 amino acids long. Germline loops: CDR1 SGHRS, CDR2 YFSETQ.

At least ten counts were recorded for this clonotype. The J gene is TRBJ1-6, the V gene TRBV5-1; TRBD1 matches at 8 bases. Looked up from germline, CDR1 is SGHRS and CDR2 is YFSETQ. This CDR3 contains 15 residues. The ends lost 0 bases at V and 10 bases at J; junction bases unmatched: 6. The CDR3 coding sequence is TGCGCCAGCAGCTTGGAAGGGACAGGTTACTCACCCCTCCACTTT. Translated, it gives CASSLEGTGYSPLHF.

V gene TRBV12-3 or TRBV12-4 combines with J gene TRBJ2-3, with TRBD1 matching 8 bases. The CDR3 sequence is 11 residues long. V was clipped by 6 bases and J by 10 bases; unmatched bases: 3. The CDR3 loop is CASRRTGPQYF. Here the CDR3 DNA reads TGTGCCAGCAGAAGGACAGGGCCGCAGTATTTT.

There are many counts of this clonotype. The J gene is TRBJ2-3, the V gene TRBV5-1; no clear D gene. Trimming removed 0 bases from V and 4 bases from J, with 3 bases in between. This CDR3 comprises 12 residues. The germline gives CDR1 SGHRS, CDR2 YFSETQ. CDR3 coding DNA: TGCGCCAGCAGCTTGGTATCAGATACGCAGTATTTT. Its translation: CASSLVSDTQYF.

This clonotype showed up many times. The chain couples TRBV20-1 to TRBJ1-2; 7 bases are a match to TRBD1. V was clipped by 6 bases and J by 7 bases; unmatched bases: 8. CDR1 and CDR2 (germline): DFQATT, SNEGSKA (reference sequence). The CDR3 sequence is 12 residues long. The CDR3 loop is CSAIDRAGGYTF. The CDR3 region has the DNA TGCAGTGCCATTGACAGGGCTGGTGGCTACACCTTC.

There are many counts of this clonotype. The rearrangement joins TRBV12-3 or TRBV12-4 to TRBJ2-3, with TRBD2 identical over 7 bases. V lost 5 bases to trimming and J lost 0 bases; unmatched junction nucleotides: 5. The CDR3 has 15 amino acids. The CDR3 sequence: CASSPSGGSTDTQYF. CDR3 bases: TGTGCCAGCAGTCCCTCCGGGGGGAGCACAGATACGCAGTATTTT.

In this sample, this clonotype turned up many times. The chain recombines TRBV4-1 with TRBJ2-7; a weak D match, TRBD2 (5 bases). CDR1 is MGHRA and CDR2 is YSYEKL in the germline V gene. The V end was cut by 2 bases, the J end by 3 bases, with 8 bases between. CDR3 length: 13 amino acids. The CDR3 DNA reads TGCGCCAGCAGCCAACGGGAAAGCTACGAGCAGTACTTC. Its protein is CASSQRESYEQYF.

This clonotype was seen ten or more times. V usage is TRBV27 and J usage is TRBJ1-3; TRBD1 might be the D (5 bases). From germline, CDR1 is MNHEY and CDR2 SMNVEV (reference sequence). This CDR3 is built from 14 residues. Trimming removed 5 bases at V and 2 bases at J, with 10 bases between. The CDR3 here is CASSPGTAGNTIYF. CDR3 coding DNA: TGTGCCAGCAGTCCGGGGACGGCTGGAAACACCATATATTTT.

This clonotype was seen ten or more times. The gene calls are TRBV29-1 and TRBJ2-7; D is ambiguous. Looked up from germline, CDR1 is SQVTM and CDR2 is ANQGSEA. Trimming stripped 6 bases from V and 2 bases from J, with 2 bases between. The CDR3 covers 9 residues. The CDR3 spells CSVPYEQYV. The CDR3, as DNA: TGCAGCGTGCCCTACGAGCAGTACGTC.

This sequence joins TRBV7-2 and TRBJ2-3; D not certain. The CDR3 covers 16 residues. In germline, CDR1 is SGHTA, CDR2 FQGNSA. With 2 bases removed from V and 2 bases from J, the gap between germline ends came to 14 bases. Written as DNA, the CDR3 is TGTGCCAGCAGCTTACCTTGGCAAAGCCTCACAGATACGCAGTATTTT. Encoded protein: CASSLPWQSLTDTQYF.

In this sample, this clonotype turned up many times. The rearrangement uses TRBV20-1 and TRBJ2-3, with D possibly being TRBD2 (6 bases). The CDR3 runs 14 residues. Germline-derived CDR1 and CDR2 are DFQATT and SNEGSKA (reference sequence). V dropped 4 bases and J dropped 0 bases, with 11 bases sitting between them. The CDR3 nucleotides are TGCAGTGCTATGGAGGGGCTAAGCACAGATACGCAGTATTTT. Translated: CSAMEGLSTDTQYF.

This clonotype was picked up many times. V and J are TRBV7-3 and TRBJ2-1; the D gene could be TRBD1 or TRBD2 (5 bases each). The germline V gene has CDR1 SGHTA and CDR2 FQGTGA. Trimming removed 4 bases from V and 6 bases from J, with 19 bases in between. The CDR3 sequence is 16 residues long. The CDR3 region is CASSSRGAAQGNEQFF. CDR3 sequence (DNA): TGTGCCAGCAGCTCCCGAGGGGCAGCCCAAGGCAATGAGCAGTTCTTC.